A single sample is the source of the 4 T cell receptor beta chains below, sequenced in a study of T cells in Graves' hyperthyroidism and ophthalmopathy. Amplified TCR beta CDR3 regions came from RNA transcripts. The HTBI set primed first-round TCR CDR3 RT-PCR. Each CDR3 protein is one row after TCRdb ran MiXCR on the multiplex PCR reads. The sample consists of more than 300,000 distinct CDR3 sequences, around 18% of them appearing once. Material for sequencing was blood. The receptors were sampled from a man aged 18 to 35 with Graves' ophthalmopathy.

This clonotype has ten or more counts. The chain uses TRBV28 and TRBJ2-7, with D tentatively TRBD1 (5 bases). Trimming took off 6 bases at V and 7 bases at J, with 19 bases between the two ends. The germline V gene encodes CDR1 MDHEN and CDR2 SYDVKM. This CDR3 has 14 residues. CDR3 bases: TGTGCCAGCAGCAGTGGGGCCGTGTGGGGAGAGCAGTACTTC. Its protein product is CASSSGAVWGEQYF. The full variable domain, in which reference TRBV28 and TRBJ2-7 provide the parts outside the CDR3, is DVKVTQSSRYLVKRTGEKVFLECVQDMDHENMFWYRQDPGLGLRLIYFSYDVKMKEKGDIPEGYSVSREKKERFSLILESASTNQTSMYLCASSSGAVWGEQYFGPGTRLTVT.

With regard to this clonotype: Being one base from a much bigger clone, this may be a read error. This rearrangement joins TRBV11-3 to TRBJ1-6, with TRBD1 matching over 9 bases. The CDR3 covers 16 residues. Germline loops: CDR1 SGHNT, CDR2 YENEEA. The ends lost 4 bases at V and 4 bases at J; junction bases unmatched: 5. The CDR3 sequence is CASSYTGTGYNSPLHF. The CDR3, as DNA: TGTGCCAGCAGCTACACCGGGACAGGGTATAATTCACCCCTCCACTTT.

This chain joins TRBV28 and TRBJ2-7; 7 positions match TRBD1. Germline CDR1 reads MDHEN; CDR2 reads SYDVKM. CDR3 length: 13 amino acids. Trimming took 5 bases from V and 5 from J; bases not matched to a gene: 6. CDR3 residues: CASSRPGTDEQYF. Written as DNA, the CDR3 is TGTGCCAGCAGTCGCCCCGGGACAGACGAGCAGTACTTC.

At least ten counts were recorded for this clonotype. The genes are TRBV18 and TRBJ2-3; tentative D call: TRBD2 (5 bases). V was clipped by 2 bases and J by 12 bases, with 15 bases between them. This CDR3 has 13 residues. CDR1 KGHSH and CDR2 LQKENI come from the germline V gene. In DNA form, the CDR3 reads TGTGCCAGCTCACCAAGTAGCACTAGGGAACAGTATTTT. As protein: CASSPSSTREQYF.